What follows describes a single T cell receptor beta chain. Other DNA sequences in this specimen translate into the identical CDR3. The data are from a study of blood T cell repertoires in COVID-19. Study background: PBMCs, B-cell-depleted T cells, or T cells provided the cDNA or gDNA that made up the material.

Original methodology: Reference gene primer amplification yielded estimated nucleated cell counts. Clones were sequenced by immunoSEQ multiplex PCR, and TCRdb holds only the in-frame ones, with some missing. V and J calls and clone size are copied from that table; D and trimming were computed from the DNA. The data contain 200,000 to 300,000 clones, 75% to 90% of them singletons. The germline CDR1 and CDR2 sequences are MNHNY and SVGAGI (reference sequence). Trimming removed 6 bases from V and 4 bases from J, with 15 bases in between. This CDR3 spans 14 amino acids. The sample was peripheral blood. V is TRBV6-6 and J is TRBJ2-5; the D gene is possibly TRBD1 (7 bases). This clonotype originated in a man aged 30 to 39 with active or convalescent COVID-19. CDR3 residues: CASSTGQGGETQYF. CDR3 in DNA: TGTGCCAGCAGCACTGGGCAGGGGGGAGAGACCCAGTACTTC.